This T cell receptor beta chain originates from a study of T cell responses to AZD1222 COVID-19 vaccine. General study findings and limits: Nearly half of the spike-specific TCRs reportedly recognize variant regions that carry no mutations. Among vaccine-associated CD4 TCRs, coverage spanned spike, with dominance at 160-218 and 743-854.

Sequenced by immunoSEQ multiplex PCR; TCRdb stores in-frame clones only, minus some. This table holds 90,000 to 150,000 clones, roughly 90% found once. Only one count was recorded for this clone. Its target is unknown. Germline loops: CDR1 SNHLY, CDR2 FYNNEI. With V trimmed by 1 base and J by 5 bases, 2 bases remained unmatched. The CDR3 spans 14 residues. The chain recombines TRBV2 with TRBJ2-5, with 9 positions matching TRBD2. This TCR was recovered from an adult in good health. The sequenced sample was peripheral blood, obtained on day 0 of AZD1222 vaccination. This CDR3 reads CASSEGGTSETQYF. The CDR3 DNA reads TGTGCCAGCAGTGAAGGTGGGACTAGCGAGACCCAGTACTTC.